This TCR beta chain stems from a study of blood T cell repertoires in COVID-19. The germline V gene has CDR1 SGHNT and CDR2 YENEEA. The CDR3 has 14 amino acids. Deletions cut 5 bases from V and 5 bases from J, with 15 bases between. Measured with immunoSEQ multiplex PCR; TCRdb has only the in-frame clones, and not every one. The data hold roughly 200,000 clones, with 70% to 90% observed a single time. This clonotype originated in a man aged 25-45 years who had recovered from COVID-19. The sample comprised PBMCs or T cells enriched from blood (not recorded which). The chain is built from TRBV11-3 and TRBJ1-1; D possibly corresponds to TRBD1 (5 bases). CDR3 loop: CASSTILGGTEAFF. CDR3 in DNA: TGTGCCAGCAGCACAATCCTGGGGGGTACTGAAGCTTTCTTT.